The clone carrying this TCR beta chain appeared once. The source of the sample is a study of blood T cell repertoires in COVID-19. Study background: Some COVID-19 samples were acute and others convalescent; all came from the United States, Italy and Spain.

Per the authors' pipeline: The authors estimated nucleated cell counts from reference gene primer amplification. Assay: immunoSEQ multiplex PCR; the TCRdb copy retains only in-frame clones and omits some. The V and J calls and clone size are taken from that table; D and trimming were inferred from the DNA. The sample includes 100,000 to 150,000 clones, 86% of them seen just once. The TCR sequence derives from a human donor in a cohort sampled during active COVID-19. Sequenced input: peripheral blood.

The CDR3 DNA follows: TGTGCCAGCAGCTTACTAGCGGGAGGCTATACCGGGGAGCTGTTTTTT. Translation: CASSLLAGGYTGELFF. V usage is TRBV7-3 and J usage is TRBJ2-2; 11 bases map to TRBD2. This CDR3 contains 16 residues. Germline CDR1 is SGHTA and CDR2 is FQGTGA. V shed 2 bases and J 5 bases; nucleotides not matched to a gene: 4.